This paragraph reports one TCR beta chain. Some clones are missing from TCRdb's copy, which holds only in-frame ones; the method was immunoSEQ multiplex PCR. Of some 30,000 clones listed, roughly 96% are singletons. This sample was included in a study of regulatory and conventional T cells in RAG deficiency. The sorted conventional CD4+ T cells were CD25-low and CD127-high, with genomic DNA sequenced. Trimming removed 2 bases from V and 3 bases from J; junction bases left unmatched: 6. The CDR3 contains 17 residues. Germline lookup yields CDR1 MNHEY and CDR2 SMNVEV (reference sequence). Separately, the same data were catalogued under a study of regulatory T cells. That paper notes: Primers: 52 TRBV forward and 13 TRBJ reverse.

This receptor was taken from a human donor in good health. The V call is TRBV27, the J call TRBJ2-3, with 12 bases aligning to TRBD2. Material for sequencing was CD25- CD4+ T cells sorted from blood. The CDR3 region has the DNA TGTGCCAGCAGTTTAGCGGCCGGACTAGCGGGAACAGATACGCAGTATTTT. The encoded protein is CASSLAAGLAGTDTQYF.